One sample yielded the 19 T cell receptor beta chains listed below, sequenced in a study of read filtering for tumor transcriptome and immune sequencing. Molecular barcoded adaptors covering alpha/delta and beta/gamma chains were used on roughly 370 ng RNA. TCRdb recomputed calls from the reads with MiXCR, one row per CDR3 protein. This sample carries under 50,000 distinct CDR3 sequences, roughly an eighth of them seen once, and the ten largest clones take 27%. Sequenced material: a population of CD138-negative cells sorted from bone marrow. These receptors all stem from a donor at least 40 years old with multiple myeloma.

This clonotype occurred many times. DNA of the CDR3: TGTGCCATCCGGGGCGGGGACTCTGGAAACACCATATATTTT. Translation gives CAIRGGDSGNTIYF. The chain carries TRBV28 and TRBJ1-3; D might be TRBD1 (5 bases). The CDR3 loop spans 14 amino acids. Germline lookup yields CDR1 MDHEN and CDR2 SYDVKM. Deletions cut 10 bases from V and 0 bases from J, with 13 bases between.

This clonotype occurred many times. This sequence joins TRBV6-2 or TRBV6-3 and TRBJ1-1; possible D gene TRBD1, 6 bases. V was cut by 5 bases and J by 5 bases, with 12 bases left in between. The CDR3 extends over 13 amino acids. Looked up from germline, CDR1 is MNHEY and CDR2 is SVGEGT. CDR3: CASSRNRVTEAFF. CDR3 nucleotides: TGTGCCAGCAGTCGTAACAGGGTTACTGAAGCTTTCTTT.

This clonotype was seen at least ten times. The chain is built from TRBV24-1 and TRBJ2-1; D could derive from TRBD1 or TRBD2 (5 bases each). V dropped 3 bases and J dropped 1 base, with 12 bases sitting between them. CDR3 length: 16 residues. The germline V gene encodes CDR1 KGHDR and CDR2 SFDVKD. The CDR3 DNA is TGTGCCACCAGTGATCCCGGGGCTGATTCCTACAATGAGCAGTTCTTC. It yields the protein CATSDPGADSYNEQFF.

This chain uses TRBV4-3 with TRBJ2-5; TRBD2 aligns across 13 bases. After removal of 3 bases from V and 5 bases from J, the junction contained 3 bases not matched to a gene. CDR3 length: 15 residues. Per the germline V gene, CDR1 is LGHNA and CDR2 is YSLEER. This CDR3 reads CASSHGTSGVETQYF. DNA for the CDR3: TGCGCCAGCAGCCACGGGACTAGCGGGGTTGAGACCCAGTACTTC.

This clonotype was detected ten times or more. The rearrangement links TRBV28 to TRBJ1-5, with D tentatively TRBD1 (6 bases). Per germline, CDR1 MDHEN and CDR2 SYDVKM. The CDR3 is made up of 14 amino acids. V was clipped by 2 bases and J by 7 bases, with 12 bases between them. The CDR3 DNA reads TGTGCCAGCAGTTTAGGTCAGGGGCGGCAGCCCCAGCATTTT. Its protein is CASSLGQGRQPQHF.

This clonotype was picked up many times. The chain recombines TRBV6-2 or TRBV6-3 with TRBJ2-1; 9 positions match TRBD1. There are 15 residues in the CDR3. The V segment lost 8 bases and the J segment 6 bases; nucleotides outside the gene matches: 11. Looked up from germline, CDR1 is MNHEY and CDR2 is SVGEGT. The CDR3, as DNA: TGTGCCAGCGGCCATTCCGGGACAGGGCTCAATGAGCAGTTCTTC. It encodes CASGHSGTGLNEQFF.

Ten or more counts support this clonotype. The rearrangement joins TRBV2 to TRBJ1-2; no reliable D call. Germline loops: CDR1 SNHLY, CDR2 FYNNEI. CDR3 length equals 13 residues. Trimming cost V 6 bases and J 4 bases, with 12 bases left between them. The CDR3 region is CASRSDGSYGYTF. In DNA, the CDR3 is TGTGCCAGCAGATCGGACGGATCCTATGGCTACACCTTC.

There are many counts of this clonotype. The chain combines TRBV29-1 with TRBJ2-6; D possibly uses TRBD1 or TRBD2 (5 bases each). The CDR3 is 14 amino acids. V was trimmed by 6 bases and J by 4 bases, leaving 13 bases between them. The germline CDR1 and CDR2 sequences are SQVTM and ANQGSEA. CDR3 residues: CSVVGDTGANVLTF. Here the CDR3 DNA reads TGCAGCGTCGTGGGGGATACCGGGGCCAACGTCCTGACTTTC.

This clonotype was detected ten times or more. The rearrangement uses TRBV5-1 and TRBJ2-2; 7 bases map to TRBD2. Germline V lookup: CDR1 SGHRS, CDR2 YFSETQ. This CDR3 has 15 amino acids. The ends lost 0 bases at V and 3 bases at J; junction bases unmatched: 2. CDR3 sequence (DNA): TGCGCCAGCAGCTTGGAGCTAGCGGACACCGGGGAGCTGTTTTTT. Its protein product is CASSLELADTGELFF.

This clonotype showed up many times. The chain employs TRBV12-3 or TRBV12-4 and TRBJ2-3; 7 nucleotides line up with TRBD2. The ends lost 5 bases at V and 4 bases at J; junction bases unmatched: 6. The length of the CDR3 is 14 residues. DNA of the CDR3: TGTGCCAGCAGTCGGGGCGGGAGTTCAGATACGCAGTATTTT. Translated: CASSRGGSSDTQYF.

There are many counts of this clonotype. This chain links TRBV6-2 or TRBV6-3 with TRBJ2-1; D gene uncertain. The CDR3 spans 13 residues. Trimming took off 2 bases at V and 8 bases at J, with 10 bases between the two ends. CDR1 is MNHEY and CDR2 is SVGEGT in the germline V gene. CDR3 nucleotide sequence: TGTGCCAGCAGTTACGGAGTAGTGGATGAGCAGTTCTTC. It translates to CASSYGVVDEQFF.

Many counts were recorded for this clonotype. This sequence joins TRBV14 and TRBJ2-5; TRBD1 might be the D (6 bases). Deletions cut 0 bases from V and 2 bases from J, with 13 bases between. The CDR3 loop spans 16 amino acids. The germline V gene has CDR1 SGHDN and CDR2 FVKESK. CDR3 sequence: CASSQDPGHVQETQYF. The CDR3 DNA follows: TGTGCCAGCAGCCAAGACCCGGGACACGTACAAGAGACCCAGTACTTC.

At least ten counts were recorded for this clonotype. The rearrangement uses TRBV7-8 and TRBJ2-3; TRBD1 matches at 8 bases. Germline assignment: CDR1 SGHVS and CDR2 FQNEAQ. The CDR3 is 14 amino acids. With V trimmed by 5 bases and J by 4 bases, 5 bases remained unmatched. The CDR3 region is CASSKRTGPDTQYF. The CDR3 DNA follows: TGTGCCAGCAGCAAAAGGACAGGGCCAGATACGCAGTATTTT.

This clonotype appeared many times. The chain couples TRBV20-1 to TRBJ2-1, with TRBD2 matching 15 bases. V shed 1 base, J shed 7 bases, and the junction held 2 bases outside the gene matches. This CDR3 has 15 residues. The germline CDR1 and CDR2 sequences are DFQATT and SNEGSKA (reference sequence). This CDR3 is CSARAGTSGRNEQFF. CDR3 bases: TGCAGTGCTAGAGCCGGGACTAGCGGGAGGAATGAGCAGTTCTTC.

This clonotype was recorded at least ten times. The chain carries TRBV20-1 and TRBJ1-2, with TRBD1 as a possible D gene (5 bases). This CDR3 comprises 14 residues. Germline V gene sequence: CDR1 DFQATT, CDR2 SNEGSKA (reference sequence). Trimming pared 3 bases from V and 1 base from J, leaving 12 bases between. The CDR3 sequence is CSAREGPYNYGYTF. CDR3 in DNA: TGCAGTGCTAGGGAGGGACCGTATAACTATGGCTACACCTTC.

Ten or more counts support this clonotype. The V call is TRBV7-9, the J call TRBJ2-5; D is possibly TRBD2 (6 bases). Germline V lookup: CDR1 SEHNR, CDR2 FQNEAQ (reference sequence). V was clipped by 4 bases and J by 2 bases, with 14 bases between them. This CDR3 has 15 amino acids. This chain's CDR3 is CASSSTDGLQETQYF. The CDR3 DNA follows: TGTGCCAGCAGCTCTACAGACGGACTACAAGAGACCCAGTACTTC.

This clonotype was recorded at least ten times. The J gene is TRBJ2-6, the V gene TRBV4-3; weak D call: TRBD1 (5 bases). CDR3 length: 16 amino acids. The V end was cut by 5 bases, the J end by 0 bases, with 11 bases between. Germline V gene lookup returns CDR1 LGHNA and CDR2 YSLEER. The CDR3, as DNA: TGCGCCAGCAGCGCTCGACAGAACTCTGGGGCCAACGTCCTGACTTTC. It specifies CASSARQNSGANVLTF.

There are many counts of this clonotype. The chain joins TRBV29-1 to TRBJ2-2, with 15 bases fitting TRBD2. Per the germline V gene, CDR1 is SQVTM and CDR2 is ANQGSEA. The trim removed 6 bases at V and 1 base at J, leaving 0 bases unmatched. CDR3 length: 15 amino acids. The CDR3 nucleotides are TGCAGCGTGGGACTAGCGGGAGGGAACACCGGGGAGCTGTTTTTT. Protein: CSVGLAGGNTGELFF.

This clonotype showed up many times. This chain's CDR3 is CASSYRGYNSPLHF. The CDR3, as DNA: TGTGCCAGCAGTTACCGAGGTTATAATTCACCCCTCCACTTT. The J gene is TRBJ1-6, the V gene TRBV6-5; D ambiguous. The CDR3 runs to 14 residues. Trimming took off 2 bases at V and 4 bases at J, with 6 bases between the two ends. Germline lookup yields CDR1 MNHEY and CDR2 SVGAGI.